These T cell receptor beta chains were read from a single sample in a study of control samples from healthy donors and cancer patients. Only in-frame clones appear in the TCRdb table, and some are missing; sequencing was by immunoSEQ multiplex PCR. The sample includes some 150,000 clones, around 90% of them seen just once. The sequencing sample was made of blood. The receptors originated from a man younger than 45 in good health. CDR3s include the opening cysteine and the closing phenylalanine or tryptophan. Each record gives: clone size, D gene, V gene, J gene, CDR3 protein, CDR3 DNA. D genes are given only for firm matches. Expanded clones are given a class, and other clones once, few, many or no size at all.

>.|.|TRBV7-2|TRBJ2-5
CASSLTLETQYF
TGTGCCAGCAGCTTAACACTAGAGACCCAGTACTTC
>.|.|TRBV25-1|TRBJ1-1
CASSARTGSDTEAFF
TGTGCCAGCAGTGCACGGACGGGCTCGGACACTGAAGCTTTCTTT
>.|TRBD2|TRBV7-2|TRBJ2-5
CASSFYGGGAGETQYF
TGTGCCAGCAGCTTTTACGGCGGGGGGGCAGGGGAGACCCAGTACTTC
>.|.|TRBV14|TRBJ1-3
CASSAGFRNTIYF
TGTGCCAGCAGCGCGGGCTTTAGGAACACCATATATTTT
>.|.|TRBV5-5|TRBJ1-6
CASSLKDSVRAFVGSPLHF
TGTGCCAGCAGCTTGAAGGATAGCGTCAGGGCTTTCGTAGGGTCACCCCTCCACTTT
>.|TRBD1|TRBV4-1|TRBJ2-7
CASSQFPPGQGAHEQYF
TGCGCCAGCAGCCAATTCCCACCGGGACAGGGGGCACACGAGCAGTACTTC
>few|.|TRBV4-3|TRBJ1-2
CASSQGGQGGYTF
TGCGCCAGCAGCCAAGGTGGGCAGGGAGGCTACACCTTC
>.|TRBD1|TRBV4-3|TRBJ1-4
CASSQGTGAANEKLFF
TGCGCCAGCAGCCAAGGAACAGGGGCTGCTAATGAAAAACTGTTTTTT
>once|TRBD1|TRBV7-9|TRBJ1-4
CASSLSTGATNEKLFF
TGTGCCAGCAGCTTGTCAACAGGGGCAACTAATGAAAAACTGTTTTTT
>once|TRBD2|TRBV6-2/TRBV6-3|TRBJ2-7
CASSFAAGVSGEQYF
TGTGCCAGCAGTTTCGCAGCGGGAGTGTCGGGTGAGCAGTACTTC
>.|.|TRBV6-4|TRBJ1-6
CASSDTRDYNSPLHF
TGTGCCAGCAGTGATACCCGGGACTATAATTCACCCCTCCACTTT
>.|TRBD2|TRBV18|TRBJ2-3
CASSPPGLAGGDTQYF
TGTGCCAGCTCACCTCCGGGACTAGCGGGAGGAGATACGCAGTATTTT
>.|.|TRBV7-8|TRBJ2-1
CASSWKRPYNEQFF
TGTGCCAGCAGCTGGAAGCGGCCATACAATGAGCAGTTCTTC
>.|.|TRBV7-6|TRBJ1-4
CASSRTATNEKLFF
TGTGCCAGCAGCCGGACGGCAACTAATGAAAAACTGTTTTTT
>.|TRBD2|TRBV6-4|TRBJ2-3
CASSDGTSSTDTQYF
TGTGCCAGCAGTGACGGGACTAGCAGCACAGATACGCAGTATTTT
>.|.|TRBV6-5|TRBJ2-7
CASSVGTSYEQYF
TGTGCCAGCAGCGTCGGCACTTCCTACGAGCAGTACTTC
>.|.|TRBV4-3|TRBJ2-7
CASSQWREGAGNEQYF
TGCGCCAGCAGCCAATGGCGGGAAGGGGCTGGGAACGAGCAGTACTTC
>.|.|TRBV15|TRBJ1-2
CATSRPLVGGYTF
TGTGCCACCAGCAGGCCCCTCGTCGGAGGCTACACCTTC
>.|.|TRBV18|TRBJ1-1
CASSQGMGQGNTEAFF
TGTGCCAGCTCTCAAGGCATGGGGCAGGGGAACACTGAAGCTTTCTTT
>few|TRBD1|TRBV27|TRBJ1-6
CASSLKGQGTHWLHF
TGTGCCAGCAGTTTAAAGGGACAGGGGACCCATTGGCTCCACTTT
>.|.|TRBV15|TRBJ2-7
CATIRGLKAYEQYF
TGTGCCACAATCCGGGGCCTCAAGGCCTACGAGCAGTACTTC
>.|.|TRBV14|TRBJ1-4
CASSQVSGKSNEKLFF
TGTGCCAGCAGCCAAGTGTCGGGGAAAAGTAATGAAAAACTGTTTTTT
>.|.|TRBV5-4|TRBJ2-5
CASSPDLGRAVETQYF
TGTGCCAGCAGCCCCGACTTGGGCAGGGCCGTGGAGACCCAGTACTTC
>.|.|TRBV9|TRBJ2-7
CASSVGRNSYEQYF
TGTGCCAGCAGCGTAGGGCGGAACTCCTACGAGCAGTACTTC
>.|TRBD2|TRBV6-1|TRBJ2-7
CASSEARASGALSYEQYF
TGTGCCAGCAGTGAAGCGCGGGCTAGCGGGGCTCTCTCCTACGAGCAGTACTTC
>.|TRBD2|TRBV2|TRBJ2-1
CASSVTTSGNNEQFF
TGTGCCAGCAGTGTAACGACTAGCGGAAACAATGAGCAGTTCTTC
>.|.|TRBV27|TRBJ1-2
CASSLAGADYGYTF
TGTGCCAGCAGTTTGGCAGGGGCGGACTATGGCTACACCTTC
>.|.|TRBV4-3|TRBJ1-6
CASSQETTVNSPLHF
TGCGCCAGCAGCCAAGAGACCACAGTTAATTCACCCCTCCACTTT
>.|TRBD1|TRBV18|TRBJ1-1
CASSPPVYRGVNTEAFF
TGTGCCAGCTCACCACCGGTGTACAGGGGGGTGAACACTGAAGCTTTCTTT
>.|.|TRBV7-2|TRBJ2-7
CASSATGTPLGEQYF
TGTGCCAGCAGCGCTACCGGGACTCCTCTTGGCGAGCAGTACTTC
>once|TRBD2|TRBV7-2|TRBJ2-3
CASSLVATSGTDTQYF
TGTGCCAGCAGCTTAGTTGCGACTAGCGGCACAGATACGCAGTATTTT
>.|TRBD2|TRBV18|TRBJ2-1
CASSPPFVSGRDPYNEQFF
TGTGCCAGCTCACCACCCTTTGTTAGCGGGAGGGACCCCTACAATGAGCAGTTCTTC
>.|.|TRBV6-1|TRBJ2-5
CASSQGLRGTQYF
TGTGCCAGCAGTCAGGGACTGAGGGGGACCCAGTACTTC
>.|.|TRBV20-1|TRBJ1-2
CSARHYGYTF
TGCAGTGCGCGCCACTATGGCTACACCTTC
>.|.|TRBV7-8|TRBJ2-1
CASSSHTAYNEQFF
TGTGCCAGCAGCTCCCATACTGCCTACAATGAGCAGTTCTTC
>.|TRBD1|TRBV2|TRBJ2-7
CAGSTGTDYSEQYF
TGTGCCGGTTCAACCGGGACAGACTACTCCGAGCAGTACTTC
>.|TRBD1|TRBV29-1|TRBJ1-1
CSVAEGTANTEAFF
TGCAGCGTTGCCGAAGGGACAGCGAACACTGAAGCTTTCTTT
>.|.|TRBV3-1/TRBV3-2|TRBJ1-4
CASSPTATNEKLFF
TGTGCCAGCAGCCCGACTGCAACTAATGAAAAACTGTTTTTT
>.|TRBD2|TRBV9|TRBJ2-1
CASSVEGLRTSGGANEQFF
TGTGCCAGCAGCGTAGAGGGCCTGAGGACTAGCGGGGGGGCAAATGAGCAGTTCTTC
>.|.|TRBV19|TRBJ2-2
CASSPPTGNTGELFF
TGTGCCAGTAGTCCTCCTACAGGGAACACCGGGGAGCTGTTTTTT
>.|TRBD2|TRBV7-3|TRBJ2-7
CASSLMGGGGYEQYF
TGTGCCAGCAGCTTAATGGGGGGGGGAGGCTACGAGCAGTACTTC
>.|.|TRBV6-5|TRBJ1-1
CASQGRMNTEAFF
TGTGCCAGCCAGGGGCGGATGAACACTGAAGCTTTCTTT
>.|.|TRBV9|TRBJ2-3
CASSETPSTDTQYF
TGTGCCAGCAGCGAGACCCCTAGCACAGATACGCAGTATTTT
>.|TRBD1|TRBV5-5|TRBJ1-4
CASSEGTGKEKLFF
TGTGCCAGCAGCGAAGGGACAGGGAAGGAAAAACTGTTTTTT
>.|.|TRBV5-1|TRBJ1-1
CASSFLPGQNTEAFF
TGCGCCAGCAGCTTTCTGCCGGGACAGAACACTGAAGCTTTCTTT
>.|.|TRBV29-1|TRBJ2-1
CSVTILAFPFF
TGCAGCGTCACAATTCTAGCGTTCCCGTTCTTC
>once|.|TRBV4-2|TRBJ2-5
CASSQVPGEETQYF
TGTGCCAGCAGCCAAGTCCCAGGGGAAGAGACCCAGTACTTC
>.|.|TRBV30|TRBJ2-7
CALNTKQEVEQYF
TGTGCCCTCAATACGAAGCAGGAGGTCGAGCAGTACTTC
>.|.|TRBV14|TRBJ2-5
CASTQGRGATQYF
TGTGCCAGCACTCAAGGAAGGGGGGCGACCCAGTACTTC
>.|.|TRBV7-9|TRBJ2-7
CASSLRGYEQYF
TGTGCCAGCAGCTTAAGGGGCTACGAGCAGTACTTC
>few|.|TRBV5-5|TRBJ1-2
CASNPAGRDGYTF
TGTGCCAGCAACCCCGCGGGGAGGGATGGCTACACCTTC
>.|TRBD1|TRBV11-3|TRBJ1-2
CASSSRQGVDYTF
TGTGCCAGCAGCTCAAGACAGGGAGTGGACTACACCTTC
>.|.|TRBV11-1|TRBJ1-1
CASSSAGANTEAFF
TGTGCCAGCAGCTCCGCAGGTGCGAACACTGAAGCTTTCTTT
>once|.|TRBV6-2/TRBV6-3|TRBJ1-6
CASSYGSSSYNSPLHF
TGTGCCAGCAGTTACGGCAGCAGCTCCTATAATTCACCCCTCCACTTT
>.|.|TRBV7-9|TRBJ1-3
CASSLPGTESGNTIYF
TGTGCCAGCAGCCTACCAGGGACGGAATCTGGAAACACCATATATTTT
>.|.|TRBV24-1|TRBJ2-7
CARGISYEQYF
TGTGCCAGGGGGATCTCCTACGAGCAGTACTTC
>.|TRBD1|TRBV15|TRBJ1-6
CATSRPDRGGSPLHF
TGTGCCACCAGCAGACCGGACAGGGGAGGTTCACCCCTCCACTTT
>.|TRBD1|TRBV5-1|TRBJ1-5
CASSWTGENQPQHF
TGCGCCAGCAGCTGGACAGGGGAGAATCAGCCCCAGCATTTT
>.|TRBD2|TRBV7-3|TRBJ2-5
CASSQSRAGGRETQYF
TGTGCCAGCAGCCAATCCCGCGCGGGCGGGAGGGAGACCCAGTACTTC
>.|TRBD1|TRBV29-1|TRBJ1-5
CSAMTGLSNQPQHF
TGCAGCGCTATGACAGGGCTCAGCAATCAGCCCCAGCATTTT